The rows below give T cell receptor beta chains drawn from one sample of a study of cytomegalovirus exposure and HLA in healthy donors. Produced via immunoSEQ multiplex PCR; TCRdb's table is partial and in-frame only. The table shows around 120,000 clones, with roughly 84% occurring only once. Sequencing used PBMCs. The receptors originated from a boy under 18 in good health and CMV-seronegative. Each CDR3 is given with its conserved first and last residue.

>TRBV7-2|TRBJ1-4
CASSLDRAVEKLFF
>TRBV13|TRBJ1-3
CASSSSRAGNTIYF
>TRBV7-9|TRBJ2-7
CASSPISISYEQYF
>TRBV7-8|TRBJ1-3
CASSLAGAGNTIYF
>TRBV27|TRBJ2-7
CASSLSQGAVEQYF
>TRBV7-2|TRBJ2-6
CASSLVSSGANVLTF
>TRBV4-1|TRBJ2-7
CASSQVRGQSYEQYF
>TRBV6-6|TRBJ1-5
CACGDRSNQPQHF
>TRBV6-1|TRBJ1-5
CASSELTGLNQPQHF
>TRBV6-1|TRBJ2-1
CASSALAGLRYEQFF